Included here is one T cell receptor beta chain sequence, with context. No antigen is known for it. Base qualities were left out, and no much larger clone turns up one base away. Peripheral blood CD8+ and CD4+ T cells from healthy donors, Susac syndrome patients and multiple sclerosis patients were profiled by high-throughput TCR beta sequencing. The multiple sclerosis controls were treatment-naive patients whose relapsing-remitting disease, either stable or active, fulfilled the revised McDonald criteria. Bulk CD8+ and CD4+ T cells were purified by magnetic negative isolation, while CD8+ TEMRA cells were enriched using FACS. Blood was collected in EDTA tubes and processed within 24 hours, with PBMCs isolated through density gradient centrifugation. PBMCs destined for TCR sequencing were cryopreserved in liquid nitrogen and later thawed in a 37 °C water bath. The sorted or isolated CD4+, CD8+ and CD8+ TEMRA cells reached a purity of at least 90%.

The source of the sample is a study of CD8 T cells in Susac syndrome (dated 2019 in TCRdb). With respect to the entire study: Whether CD8+ T cell activation and differentiation in Susac syndrome was antigen driven was tested using repertoire sequencing. General study outcomes and caveats: The number of individuals in the TCR sequencing and HLA analysis was acknowledged as relatively small.

RNA was extracted using the RNeasy kit, and about 0.5 to 1 ug of the RNA was reverse transcribed with random hexamers. TCR beta CDR3 regions were amplified with the immunoSEQ multiplex PCR assay covering 54 Vbeta and 13 Jbeta segments. To correct PCR amplification bias, a synthetic template baseline was used for both primer optimization and computational correction. In the paper's pipeline: Reads were annotated to V, D and J genes per IMGT and analyzed with immunoSEQ Analyzer, keeping only productive sequences. Clonality was calculated as one minus the Shannon entropy normalized by log2 of the number of productive unique sequences. Public and private clones were assessed among the 100 most prevalent clones of each patient and control. A clone was defined as Susac-specific if it was absent from the healthy and MS cohorts, from about 1,100 published viral clones and from other ImmuneACCESS disease sequences. Clones were called with MiXCR by TCRdb after fastp trimmed the public reads at Q25, and only in-frame beta chains were retained. Entries are consolidated by CDR3 protein sequence, retaining the most common genes and DNA. TCRdb, not the original authors, processed these V and J calls. Here the sample has more than 200,000 distinct CDR3 sequences; 90% to 95% occur a single time. 0.07% to 0.09% of the sample lies in the top ten.

From the cysteine up to the phenylalanine, the CDR3 has a length of 18 residues. Only the CDR3 DNA is retained, 54 bases long and in frame from the first base. Here V drops 5 bases and J drops 0 bases, and the junction holds 10 bases not matched to any gene. Reading the germline V gene gives CDR1 SGHTA and CDR2 FQGNSA. This clonotype originated in a human donor with multiple sclerosis. The rearrangement combines TRBV7-2 with TRBJ2-4, and 10 junctional nucleotides match TRBD1. The specimen sequenced was CD4+ T cells from PBMCs. The nucleotides read TGTGCCAGCAGCCGGGGACAGGGGCGCCAAATAGCCAAAAACATTCAGTACTTC. Its protein reads: CASSRGQGRQIAKNIQYF.